The text below deals with one T cell receptor (beta chain). The antigen remains undetermined. These data originate in a study of OX40 agonist ivuxolimab in advanced cancers. The overall study: The study gave patients intravenous ivuxolimab at 0.01 to 10 mg/kg every 2 weeks. Study-wide results and limits: In CD8+ T cells, expanded clones were on average more numerous than in CD4+. The study observed clonal expansion of CD4+ and CD8+ blood T cells by week 6 at 0.1 to 3.0 mg/kg.

Individuals having autoimmune disease history or systemic immunosuppression were not enrolled. The assay was immunoSEQ multiplex PCR, and TCRdb's table has in-frame clones only and misses some. The sample has over 60,000 clones, approximately 91% seen once. Germline CDR1 is SGHRS and CDR2 is YFSETQ. V lost 2 bases to trimming and J lost 1 base, with 7 bases between them. CDR3 length: 13 residues. This chain links TRBV5-1 with TRBJ2-7; no clear D. The clonotype comes from an adult with an advanced solid tumor such as melanoma, head and neck, liver or kidney cancer. Sample: CD4+ or CD8+ T cells sorted from blood, taken in a trial of the OX40 agonist ivuxolimab. CDR3 bases: TGCGCCAGCAGCTTAGACTGGTCCTACGAGCAGTACTTC. Its protein is CASSLDWSYEQYF. Full variable domain (rest looked up from reference TRBV5-1 and TRBJ2-7): KAGVTQTPRYLIKTRGQQVTLSCSPISGHRSVSWYQQTPGQGLQFLFEYFSETQRNKGNFPGRFSGRQFSNSRSEMNVSTLELGDSALYLCASSLDWSYEQYFGPGTRLTVT.